A selection of T cell receptor beta chains follows, all from one sample in a study of cytomegalovirus exposure and HLA in healthy donors. Profiled with immunoSEQ multiplex PCR; TCRdb holds only in-frame clones, not every one. The sample holds 65,000 to 90,000 clones, 85% to 90% seen once. The sample comprised PBMCs. All receptors derive from a woman between 18 and 29 years old in good health and CMV-seropositive. The CDR3 runs from the conserved cysteine through the conserved F or W. A D gene is named only where the DNA matches it firmly. Expanded clones get a size class; other rows say once, few or many, or leave the size out.

- | TRBJ2-7 | TRBV7-9 | - | CASSKWHGASLFYEQYF | TGTGCCAGCAGTAAATGGCATGGGGCCTCGTTGTTCTACGAGCAGTACTTC
- | TRBJ2-1 | TRBV5-4 | - | CASSLGWSAGDEQFF | TGTGCCAGCAGCTTGGGGTGGTCAGCCGGGGATGAGCAGTTCTTC
- | TRBJ2-3 | TRBV18 | TRBD2 | CASSPNVLAGTSDTQYF | TGTGCCAGCTCACCAAACGTTCTAGCGGGGACCTCGGATACGCAGTATTTT
- | TRBJ2-1 | TRBV7-9 | TRBD2 | CASQSAGVYNNEQFF | TGTGCCAGCCAGTCAGCGGGGGTTTATAACAATGAGCAGTTCTTC
- | TRBJ1-5 | TRBV4-1 | TRBD1 | CASSPPGTGVQPQHF | TGCGCCAGCAGCCCGCCTGGGACAGGGGTTCAGCCCCAGCATTTT
once | TRBJ2-7 | TRBV7-2 | - | CASSLDRDSYEQYF | TGTGCCAGCAGCTTAGACAGGGACTCCTACGAGCAGTACTTC
few | TRBJ2-5 | TRBV9 | TRBD2 | CASSAQQGLGETQYF | TGTGCCAGCAGCGCCCAACAGGGACTAGGAGAGACCCAGTACTTC
- | TRBJ2-7 | TRBV5-4 | TRBD1 | CASSLPGQGTEQYF | TGTGCCAGCAGCTTACCGGGACAGGGGACCGAGCAGTACTTC
- | TRBJ1-2 | TRBV13 | - | CASSLPYQELNYGYTF | TGTGCCAGCAGCCTGCCCTATCAGGAATTAAACTATGGCTACACCTTC
- | TRBJ2-1 | TRBV30 | - | CAWATGAAEQFF | TGTGCCTGGGCGACAGGCGCAGCTGAGCAGTTCTTC
- | TRBJ1-1 | TRBV29-1 | TRBD1 | CSVRQGASDTEAFF | TGCAGCGTTAGACAGGGGGCAAGCGACACTGAAGCTTTCTTT
- | TRBJ1-2 | TRBV29-1 | - | CSIGVRPNYGYTF | TGCAGCATCGGGGTCCGGCCCAACTATGGCTACACCTTC
- | TRBJ2-7 | TRBV5-5 | - | CASSRGAGNHYEQYF | TGTGCCAGCAGCCGGGGAGCCGGGAACCACTACGAGCAGTACTTC
- | TRBJ2-3 | TRBV13 | - | CASSLSPRGSTDTQYF | TGTGCCAGCAGCTTGTCCCCCAGGGGAAGCACAGATACGCAGTATTTT
- | TRBJ2-1 | TRBV5-1 | - | CASSLGGWDEQFF | TGCGCCAGCAGCTTGGGAGGGTGGGATGAGCAGTTCTTC
- | TRBJ2-1 | TRBV4-1 | - | CASSQELTGPNEQFF | TGCGCCAGCAGCCAGGAACTCACAGGGCCCAATGAGCAGTTCTTC
once | TRBJ2-1 | TRBV6-6 | - | CASINNEQFF | TGTGCCAGCATTAATAATGAGCAGTTCTTC
- | TRBJ2-7 | TRBV11-2 | - | CASSIGVHPYEQYF | TGTGCCAGCAGCATCGGGGTACACCCCTACGAGCAGTACTTC
- | TRBJ1-4 | TRBV6-5 | - | CASRMGGRPWEKLFF | TGTGCCAGCAGGATGGGGGGGCGGCCATGGGAAAAACTGTTTTTT
- | TRBJ1-3 | TRBV6-5 | - | CASSYSPGFPGNTIYF | TGTGCCAGCAGTTACTCGCCAGGGTTCCCTGGAAACACCATATATTTT
- | TRBJ2-2 | TRBV27 | - | CASSLSLGVRGELFF | TGTGCCAGCAGTTTATCTCTCGGGGTTCGGGGGGAGCTGTTTTTT
- | TRBJ2-1 | TRBV11-3 | TRBD1 | CASSTGAVDNEQFF | TGTGCCAGCAGTACAGGGGCGGTCGACAATGAGCAGTTCTTC
- | TRBJ1-1 | TRBV6-5 | - | CASSWRGGNTEAFF | TGTGCCAGCAGCTGGAGGGGGGGGAACACTGAAGCTTTCTTT
- | TRBJ2-7 | TRBV4-2 | - | CASSPGGAYEQYF | TGTGCCAGCAGCCCAGGAGGGGCCTACGAGCAGTACTTC
- | TRBJ2-7 | TRBV7-9 | - | CASSLAEGKGEQYF | TGTGCCAGCAGCTTAGCGGAGGGGAAAGGCGAGCAGTACTTC
- | TRBJ1-4 | TRBV7-2 | TRBD1 | CASSLGVAGGSNEKLFF | TGTGCCAGCAGCTTAGGGGTGGCAGGGGGCTCTAATGAAAAACTGTTTTTT
- | TRBJ2-7 | TRBV7-9 | - | CASRKVGQSLSEQYF | TGTGCCAGCAGGAAAGTCGGACAATCTCTCTCCGAGCAGTACTTC